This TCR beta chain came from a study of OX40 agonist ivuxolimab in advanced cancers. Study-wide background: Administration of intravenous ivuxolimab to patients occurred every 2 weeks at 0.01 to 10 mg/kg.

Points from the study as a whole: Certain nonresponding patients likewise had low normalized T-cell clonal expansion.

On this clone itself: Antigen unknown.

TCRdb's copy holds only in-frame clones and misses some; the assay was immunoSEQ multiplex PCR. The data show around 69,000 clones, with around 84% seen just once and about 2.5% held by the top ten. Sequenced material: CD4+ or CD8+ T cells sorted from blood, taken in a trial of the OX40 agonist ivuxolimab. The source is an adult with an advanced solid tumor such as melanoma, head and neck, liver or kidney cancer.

The CDR3 DNA follows: TGTGCCAGCAGTGAGGTGAACTCTGGAAACACCATATATTTT. This sequence encodes CASSEVNSGNTIYF. V and J are TRBV2 and TRBJ1-3, with no clear D. Trimming took off 3 bases at V and 0 bases at J, with 6 bases between the two ends. The CDR3 has 14 amino acids. CDR1 is SNHLY and CDR2 is FYNNEI in the germline V gene.